This T cell receptor beta chain was sequenced during a study of metastatic and nonmetastatic thyroid tumors. Study information: Repertoires of blood and of tissue (tumor or nodule) from malignant and benign thyroid patients were compared.

There were no patients who had received any treatment before thyroid surgery. This clone has ten or more counts. Its antigen is currently unknown. The CDR3 contains 13 residues. The germline gives CDR1 KGHDR, CDR2 SFDVKD. Trimming stripped 4 bases from V and 6 bases from J, with 11 bases between. Study processing details: Clinicopathological groups of papillary thyroid cancer showed CDR3 differences that were used to build a distant-metastasis classifier. TCRdb reprocessed the PCR reads via MiXCR. TCRdb, not the authors, supplied the V and J calls. The sample contains tens of thousands of clones, roughly 12% of which appear only once. General study points: When malignant thyroid tumors were compared with benign nodules, TCR beta diversity was reportedly significantly higher in the malignant tumors. This held in both blood and tumor samples.

The sequencing sample was made of blood. V and J are TRBV24-1 and TRBJ1-2; maybe TRBD1 (5 bases). This receptor was taken from a female donor with papillary thyroid cancer or a benign thyroid nodule (not recorded which). Some clones in this sample may be carry-over from other donors' samples. CDR3 bases: TGTGCCACCAGTGACCCCTACAGGAATGGCTACACCTTC. It encodes CATSDPYRNGYTF.